The rows below give T cell receptor beta chains drawn from one sample of a study of blood T cell repertoires in COVID-19. Clones were read by immunoSEQ multiplex PCR, and TCRdb kept only the in-frame ones, dropping some. The sample consists of 200,000 to 250,000 clones, roughly 84% of them appearing once. Sequencing was performed on peripheral blood. These receptors were taken from a woman of 80 years or more with acute or convalescent COVID-19. Both conserved end residues are part of each CDR3. The D gene is left open where the match is weak. Expanded clones are given a class, and other clones once, few, many or no size at all.

clone_size j_call d_call v_call cdr3_aa cdr3_nt
. TRBJ1-2 . TRBV9 CASSVEALTNYGYTF TGTGCCAGCAGCGTAGAAGCACTTACTAACTATGGCTACACCTTC
. TRBJ2-4 . TRBV12-3/TRBV12-4 CASGGYAKNIQYF TGTGCCAGCGGGGGGTATGCCAAAAACATTCAGTACTTC
. TRBJ1-1 . TRBV28 CASSLQGGAFF TGTGCCAGCAGTCTACAGGGTGGAGCTTTCTTT
. TRBJ1-3 TRBD1 TRBV4-3 CASSQVSGGYSGNTIYF TGCGCCAGCAGCCAAGTATCAGGGGGCTACTCTGGAAACACCATATATTTT
. TRBJ2-3 TRBD1 TRBV5-1 CASSLAPGQGTDTQYF TGCGCCAGCAGCCTTGCGCCGGGACAGGGCACAGATACGCAGTATTTT
. TRBJ1-5 TRBD1 TRBV4-1 CASSQDLGQGAAGNQPQHF TGCGCCAGCAGCCAAGATCTAGGGCAGGGGGCTGCGGGCAATCAGCCCCAGCATTTT
once TRBJ2-6 TRBD1 TRBV10-3 CAISEPGQGASGANVLTF TGTGCCATCAGCGAACCGGGACAGGGGGCCAGTGGGGCCAACGTCCTGACTTTC
. TRBJ2-5 . TRBV7-9 CASSSPPGHKETQYF TGTGCCAGCAGCTCCCCCCCGGGACATAAGGAGACCCAGTACTTC
. TRBJ1-6 . TRBV30 CAWSQESSYNSPLHF TGTGCCTGGAGTCAGGAAAGCTCCTATAATTCACCCCTCCACTTT
. TRBJ1-3 . TRBV12-3/TRBV12-4 CASTPVVGNTIYF TGTGCCAGCACCCCGGTGGTCGGAAACACCATATATTTT
. TRBJ1-6 TRBD1 TRBV14 CASSQEHRGSSPLHF TGTGCCAGCAGCCAAGAACACAGGGGGAGTTCACCCCTCCACTTT
. TRBJ2-2 . TRBV19 CASTVQGISGGSGELFF TGTGCCAGTACCGTCCAGGGAATTAGCGGCGGATCCGGGGAGCTGTTTTTT
. TRBJ1-6 TRBD1 TRBV11-3 CASSETGFSYNSPLHF TGTGCCAGCAGCGAGACAGGGTTCTCCTATAATTCACCCCTCCACTTT
. TRBJ1-1 . TRBV19 CASTTTGLTESFF TGTGCCAGTACCACCACGGGACTGACCGAATCTTTCTTT
. TRBJ2-1 TRBD1 TRBV7-6 CASSLDRGDEQFF TGTGCCAGCAGCTTAGACAGGGGTGATGAGCAGTTCTTC
. TRBJ1-1 TRBD1 TRBV13 CASSLGLDRGTEAFF TGTGCCAGCAGCTTAGGCCTTGACAGGGGGACTGAAGCTTTCTTT
. TRBJ2-1 TRBD2 TRBV9 CASSVPIRGTSGYNEQFF TGTGCCAGCAGCGTCCCAATCAGGGGGACTAGCGGCTACAATGAGCAGTTCTTC
. TRBJ1-1 . TRBV6-2/TRBV6-3 CASSYGQGSMNTEAFF TGTGCCAGCAGTTATGGTCAGGGGAGCATGAACACTGAAGCTTTCTTT
. TRBJ2-1 TRBD1 TRBV19 CASSTSRTGGDHNEQFF TGTGCCAGTAGTACCTCCCGGACAGGGGGAGACCACAATGAGCAGTTCTTC
. TRBJ1-1 TRBD1 TRBV2 CASSVVDRGLGSEAFF TGTGCCAGCAGTGTAGTAGACAGGGGGTTGGGTTCTGAAGCTTTCTTT
. TRBJ2-3 . TRBV9 CASSVTPSTDTQYF TGTGCCAGCAGCGTAACACCCAGCACAGATACGCAGTATTTT
. TRBJ1-2 TRBD1 TRBV28 CASSRGNYGYTF TGTGCCAGCAGCAGGGGGAACTATGGCTACACCTTC
once TRBJ1-2 . TRBV4-2 CASSQERGTIYGYTF TGTGCCAGCAGCCAAGAAAGGGGTACCATCTATGGCTACACCTTC
. TRBJ2-2 TRBD1 TRBV7-2 CASSLLDRANTGELFF TGTGCCAGCAGCTTATTGGACAGGGCGAACACCGGGGAGCTGTTTTTT
. TRBJ2-2 . TRBV5-1 CASSLEGAGELFF TGCGCCAGCAGCCTGGAAGGGGCCGGGGAGCTGTTTTTT
. TRBJ1-5 TRBD1 TRBV19 CASSTVARQGPSQHF TGTGCCAGTAGTACGGTTGCGAGACAGGGCCCTTCCCAGCATTTT
many TRBJ2-7 TRBD2 TRBV12-3/TRBV12-4 CASSLRGAYEQYF TGTGCCAGCAGTTTACGGGGGGCCTACGAGCAGTACTTC
few TRBJ1-4 TRBD1 TRBV19 CASSIGGGAGNEKLFF TGTGCCAGTAGTATCGGAGGGGGCGCGGGTAATGAAAAACTGTTTTTT
. TRBJ1-5 . TRBV4-1 CASSQGQGSSGQPQHF TGCGCCAGCAGCCAAGGGCAGGGGTCGTCGGGTCAGCCCCAGCATTTT
. TRBJ1-6 TRBD1 TRBV2 CASTGGTAHNSPLHF TGTGCCAGCACTGGGGGGACAGCCCATAATTCACCCCTCCACTTT
few TRBJ1-1 . TRBV3-1/TRBV3-2 CASSHRSWNTEAFF TGTGCCAGCAGCCACAGATCATGGAACACTGAAGCTTTCTTT
. TRBJ1-5 TRBD1 TRBV2 CASSEDLGGGRGNQPQHF TGTGCCAGCAGTGAAGATCTAGGAGGGGGCAGGGGCAATCAGCCCCAGCATTTT
. TRBJ2-7 . TRBV27 CASSLSGGFEQYF TGTGCCAGCAGTTTAAGTGGGGGGTTCGAGCAGTACTTC
. TRBJ2-3 TRBD2 TRBV9 CASSVGAGITDTQYF TGTGCCAGCAGCGTAGGAGCGGGGATCACAGATACGCAGTATTTT
. TRBJ2-1 . TRBV24-1 CATSSSGRQGPYNEQFF TGTGCCACCAGTTCCTCGGGGAGGCAGGGACCCTACAATGAGCAGTTCTTC
. TRBJ1-4 . TRBV27 CASSSDSGRNEKLFF TGTGCCAGCAGTTCCGACAGCGGGAGGAATGAAAAACTGTTTTTT
. TRBJ1-6 . TRBV6-5 CASSSPGSYSPLHF TGTGCCAGCAGTTCTCCAGGCTCCTATTCACCCCTCCACTTT
. TRBJ2-1 TRBD2 TRBV4-3 CASSQALTSGGDNEQFF TGCGCCAGCAGCCAAGCCTTGACTAGCGGGGGAGACAATGAGCAGTTCTTC
. TRBJ1-1 . TRBV10-3 CAISPDAGGTEAFF TGTGCCATCAGTCCGGACGCTGGAGGGACTGAAGCTTTCTTT
. TRBJ1-1 TRBD1 TRBV6-2/TRBV6-3 CASSYPTGGLNTEAFF TGTGCCAGCAGTTACCCGACAGGGGGCCTGAACACTGAAGCTTTCTTT
. TRBJ1-2 TRBD1 TRBV6-6 CASTGQGTSNYGYTF TGTGCCAGTACGGGACAGGGAACTTCTAACTATGGCTACACCTTC
few TRBJ1-2 TRBD1 TRBV20-1 CSASLGQAYGYTF TGCAGTGCTAGTCTCGGACAGGCCTATGGCTACACCTTC
few TRBJ2-1 . TRBV19 CASSIGTDSGEQFF TGTGCCAGTAGTATAGGGACGGACTCGGGTGAGCAGTTCTTC
. TRBJ2-1 TRBD2 TRBV28 CASSLTSGEQFF TGTGCCAGCAGTCTAACTAGCGGGGAGCAGTTCTTC
. TRBJ2-3 TRBD2 TRBV7-3 CASSLEAGGPWYTQYF TGTGCCAGCAGCTTAGAAGCGGGGGGGCCATGGTATACGCAGTATTTT
. TRBJ1-6 . TRBV6-1 CASSEEGSSYNSPLHF TGTGCCAGCAGTGAAGAAGGGAGCTCCTATAATTCACCCCTCCACTTT
. TRBJ1-1 . TRBV7-2 CASSPRGAQWGTEAFF TGTGCCAGCAGCCCCAGGGGCGCCCAATGGGGCACTGAAGCTTTCTTT
. TRBJ1-4 TRBD1 TRBV19 CASSSDREEEKLFF TGTGCCAGTAGTTCGGACAGGGAAGAAGAAAAACTGTTTTTT